This T cell receptor beta chain derives from a study of blood T cell repertoires in COVID-19. Overall study: Samples taken during acute and convalescent COVID-19 were collected in the United States, Italy and Spain. PBMCs, B-cell-depleted T cells, or T cells provided the cDNA or gDNA that made up the material.

Per the study methods: Nucleated cell number was recorded as an estimate derived from reference gene primer amplification. The data were produced by immunoSEQ multiplex PCR, yet TCRdb's version contains in-frame clones alone and is incomplete. V and J calls and clone size are copied from that table; D and trimming were computed from the DNA. There are 100,000 to 150,000 clones in the sample; about 74% occur only once, and approximately 5.7% lies in the top ten. This clone was counted once. The junction had 6 bases not matched to a gene; V was cut back by 6 bases and J by 1 base. The CDR3 spans 15 residues. CDR1 is MNHNY and CDR2 is SVGAGI in the germline V gene (reference sequence).

This receptor was identified in a man in his sixties with acute or convalescent COVID-19. V and J are TRBV6-6 and TRBJ2-3; 8 positions agree with TRBD2. What was sequenced was peripheral blood. CDR3 sequence: CASSPGGFGTDTQYF. As DNA, the CDR3 is TGTGCCAGCAGCCCGGGGGGGTTCGGCACAGATACGCAGTATTTT.